This TCR beta chain was retrieved from a study of T cell responses to AZD1222 COVID-19 vaccine. Method: immunoSEQ multiplex PCR; TCRdb's copy keeps in-frame clones and lacks some. The table records about 110,000 clones, roughly four fifths of them present only once. The study, taken as a whole, reports: Donors were largely white British and mainly female; clonal diversity was possibly underestimated. Only after the peak T cell response were repertoires sampled. Regions 160-218 and 743-854 held dominance among vaccine-associated CD4 TCRs, which spanned spike.

The V gene's germline CDR1 is GTSNPN and CDR2 SVGIG (reference sequence). The CDR3 consists of 11 residues. The V end lost 0 bases, the J end lost 5 bases, and 4 bases lay between the germline ends. In the case of this clone: Its antigen is unknown. Other DNA sequences in this sample translate to the same CDR3.

The sequence came from an adult in good health. The sequencing used peripheral blood, collected on day 0 of AZD1222 vaccination. The chain has TRBV30 and TRBJ1-2, with no clear D. CDR3 nucleotides: TGTGCCTGGAGTGTGGGTTATGGCTACACCTTC. Translation: CAWSVGYGYTF. Full variable domain (remainder filled in from reference TRBV30 and TRBJ1-2): SQTIHQWPATLVQPVGSPLSLECTVEGTSNPNLYWYRQAAGRGLQLLFYSVGIGQISSEVPQNLSASRPQDRQFILSSKKLLLSDSGFYLCAWSVGYGYTFGSGTRLTVV.